This T cell receptor (beta chain) stems from a study of T-cell reconstitution after alpha-beta-depleted transplantation in children. Study conclusions and caveats: By about two months after transplant, alpha-beta T cells reportedly arose from several hundred graft clones that had expanded. Among T cells one year after transplant, newly produced cells accounted for most counts and diversity. Diversity of TCRbeta at day 60 was high in some patients, arising from surviving recipient T cells and thymic progenitors.

Unique molecular identifiers tagged the TCRbeta library. Each CDR3 protein gets one entry after TCRdb re-called the PCR reads with MiXCR. The sample contains 700,000 to 950,000 distinct CDR3 sequences, 15% to 20% of which appear only once. Trimming stripped 4 bases from V and 2 bases from J, with 17 bases between. The CDR3 has 16 residues. Germline CDR1 SGHRS, CDR2 YFSETQ. Of note for this clonotype: Its antigen is not identified.

The TCR comes from a male patient between 10 and 17 years old who had a stem cell transplant for acute lymphoblastic leukemia, so the T cells may come from the graft donor. The sequencing used PBMCs, mostly from graft donor cells, collected 360 days after TCRalphabeta/CD19-depleted stem cell transplant. The rearrangement uses TRBV5-1 and TRBJ2-3, with TRBD1 as a possible D gene (7 bases). CDR3 DNA: TGCGCCAGCAGCCGTAGACAGGGAGGACCCACAGATACGCAGTATTTT. It specifies CASSRRQGGPTDTQYF.